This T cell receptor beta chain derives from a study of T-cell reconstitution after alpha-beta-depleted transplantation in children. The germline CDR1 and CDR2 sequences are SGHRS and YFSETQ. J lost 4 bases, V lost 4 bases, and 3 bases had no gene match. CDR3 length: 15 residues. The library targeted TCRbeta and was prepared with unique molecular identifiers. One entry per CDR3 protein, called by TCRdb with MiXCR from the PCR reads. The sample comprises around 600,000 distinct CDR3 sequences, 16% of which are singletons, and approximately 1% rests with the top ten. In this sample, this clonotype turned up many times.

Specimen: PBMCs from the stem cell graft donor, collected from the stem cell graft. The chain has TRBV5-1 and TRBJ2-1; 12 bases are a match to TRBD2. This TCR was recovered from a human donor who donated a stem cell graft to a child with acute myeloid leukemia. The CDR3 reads CASSTLAGGYNEQFF. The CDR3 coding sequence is TGCGCCAGCAGCACACTAGCGGGGGGATACAATGAGCAGTTCTTC.